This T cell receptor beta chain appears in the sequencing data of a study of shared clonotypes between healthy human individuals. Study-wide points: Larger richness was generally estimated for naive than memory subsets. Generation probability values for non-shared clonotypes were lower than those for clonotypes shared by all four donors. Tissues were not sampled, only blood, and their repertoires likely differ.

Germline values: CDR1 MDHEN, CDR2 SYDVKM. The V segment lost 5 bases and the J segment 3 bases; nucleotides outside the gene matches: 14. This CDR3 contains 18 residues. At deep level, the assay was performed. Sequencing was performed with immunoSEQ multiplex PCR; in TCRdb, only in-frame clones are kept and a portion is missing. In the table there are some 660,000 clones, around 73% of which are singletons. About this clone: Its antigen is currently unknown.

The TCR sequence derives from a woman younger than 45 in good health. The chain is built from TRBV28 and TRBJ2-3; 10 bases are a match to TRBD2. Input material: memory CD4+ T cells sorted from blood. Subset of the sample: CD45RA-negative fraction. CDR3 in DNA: TGTGCCAGCAGTGTAGGGGGGATAGCGGGAGGAATGACAGATACGCAGTATTTT. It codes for CASSVGGIAGGMTDTQYF.